A single sample gave rise to the 25 T cell receptor beta chains below, sequenced in a study of regulatory T cells in long-lasting Graves disease. Time point noted: persistent/refractory GD, antithyroid drugs over 5 years with positive TRAb. The TCR library was prepared using RNA isolated from PBMCs. HTBI primers from iRepertoire and Arm-PCR of CDR3 regions yielded the TCR beta libraries. MiXCR, applied by TCRdb to the multiplex PCR reads, yields one record per CDR3 protein. This table has 450,000 or so distinct CDR3 sequences, less than 25% appearing once. Source: peripheral blood mononuclear cells (PBMCs), taken when the disease was refractory, from a patient treated with antithyroid drugs. The receptors here all came from a female donor with Graves disease.

This clonotype was picked up many times. This sequence joins TRBV6-1 and TRBJ2-5; D is unclear. This CDR3 is 12 amino acids long. Per germline, CDR1 MNHNS and CDR2 SASEGT. Trimming removed 6 bases at V and 5 bases at J, with 10 bases between. CDR3 protein: CASSTYGETQYF. The CDR3 DNA follows: TGTGCCAGCAGCACCTACGGGGAGACCCAGTACTTC.

The rearrangement uses TRBV7-2 and TRBJ2-5; D is perhaps TRBD2 (6 bases). V gave up 4 bases and J gave up 4 bases, with 13 bases separating them. This CDR3 comprises 14 residues. The V gene's germline CDR1 is SGHTA and CDR2 FQGNSA. The CDR3 coding sequence is TGTGCCAGCAGCTCCCGGGGAGGTGGAGAGACCCAGTACTTC. Its protein is CASSSRGGGETQYF.

This clonotype occurred many times. The CDR3 region is CASSLSADSEAFF. For the CDR3, the DNA is TGTGCCAGCAGTTTATCGGCCGACAGTGAAGCTTTCTTT. The rearrangement uses TRBV27 and TRBJ1-1; D might be TRBD1 (5 bases). CDR3 length: 13 amino acids. Germline assignment: CDR1 MNHEY and CDR2 SMNVEV (reference sequence). V lost 0 bases and J 7 bases, leaving 9 bases between the germline ends.

Of note for this clonotype: The junction differs from germline at one of its ends, possibly a read error. V and J are TRBV7-6 and TRBJ2-5, with TRBD2 matching 7 bases. Germline loops: CDR1 SGHVS, CDR2 FNYEAQ. This CDR3 is built from 12 residues. As DNA, the CDR3 is TGTGCCGGCAGCTTAGGCGGGGGGACCCAGTACTTC. It codes for CAGSLGGGTQYF.

This clonotype came up a few times. This rearrangement joins TRBV6-2 or TRBV6-3 to TRBJ1-6; D call uncertain. V was shortened by 4 bases and J by 0 bases, with 10 bases between the two germline ends. The CDR3 has 16 residues. The germline V gene encodes CDR1 MNHEY and CDR2 SVGEGT. Here the CDR3 DNA reads TGTGCCAGCAGTTCGTCCCCCGACTCCTATAATTCACCCCTCCACTTT. It is translated as CASSSSPDSYNSPLHF.

With regard to this clonotype: It is likely a read error: a sequence one base away is far more abundant. The V and J genes are TRBV6-5 and TRBJ1-1; 7 nucleotides line up with TRBD1. The germline CDR1 and CDR2 sequences are MNHEY and SVGAGI. Trimming removed 4 bases from V and 2 bases from J; junction bases left unmatched: 10. This CDR3 is built from 16 residues. The CDR3 sequence: CASSSDRDSPNTEAFF. The CDR3 nucleotides are TGTGCCAGCAGTTCCGACAGGGACAGCCCCAACACTGAAGCTTTCTTT.

This clonotype was found many times. The rearrangement joins TRBV25-1 to TRBJ1-4; D possibly corresponds to TRBD1 (6 bases). This CDR3 comprises 14 residues. Germline CDR1 MGHDK, CDR2 SYGVNS. Trimming cost V 4 bases and J 7 bases, with 13 bases left between them. The CDR3 is CASSAAGEGEKLFF. The CDR3 coding sequence is TGTGCCAGCAGTGCAGCAGGGGAGGGTGAAAAACTGTTTTTT. Full variable domain (remainder filled in from reference TRBV25-1 and TRBJ1-4): EADIYQTPRYLVIGTGKKITLECSQTMGHDKMYWYQQDPGMELHLIHYSYGVNSTEKGDLSSESTVSRIRTEHFPLTLESARPSHTSQYLCASSAAGEGEKLFFGSGTQLSVL.

The genes are TRBV5-6 and TRBJ2-7; possible D gene TRBD1, 5 bases. Trimming pared 4 bases from V and 2 bases from J, leaving 10 bases between. Germline values: CDR1 SGHDT, CDR2 YYEEEE. This CDR3 contains 13 residues. The CDR3 sequence is CASSDDRTYEQYF. The CDR3 DNA is TGTGCCAGCAGCGATGACAGAACCTACGAGCAGTACTTC. Drawing the rest from reference TRBV5-6 and TRBJ2-7, the complete variable domain is DAGVTQSPTHLIKTRGQQVTLRCSPKSGHDTVSWYQQALGQGPQFIFQYYEEEERQRGNFPDRFSGHQFPNYSSELNVNALLLGDSALYLCASSDDRTYEQYFGPGTRLTVT.

This clonotype showed up many times. The chain is built from TRBV28 and TRBJ2-7; D may be TRBD1 or TRBD2 (5 bases each). Deletions cut 3 bases from V and 0 bases from J, with 12 bases between. Per germline, CDR1 MDHEN and CDR2 SYDVKM. This CDR3 is built from 15 residues. As DNA, the CDR3 is TGTGCCAGCAGTTTGTGGGGGATTAGCTCCTACGAGCAGTACTTC. Residues: CASSLWGISSYEQYF.

To note about this clonotype: Possible read error: a much larger clone is one base away. V and J are TRBV20-1 and TRBJ1-5; D is possibly TRBD1 (6 bases). The germline V and J ends were trimmed by 2 bases and 6 bases, with 14 bases remaining between them. Germline V gene data show CDR1 as DFQATT and CDR2 as SNEGSKA (reference sequence). This CDR3 comprises 14 residues. The CDR3 DNA sequence: TGCAGTGCTAGACCACAGGGAGGAGGTCAGCCCCAGCATTTT. It codes for CSARPQGGGQPQHF.

This clonotype has at least ten counts. A much larger clone differs from this one at a single base, so this may be a read error. The chain joins TRBV9 to TRBJ2-7; D uncertain. Germline CDR1 reads SGDLS; CDR2 reads YYNGEE. CDR3 length: 13 amino acids. The ends were cut back, 0 bases at V and 1 base at J, with 5 bases in the middle. The CDR3 protein is CASSVGPSYEQYF. CDR3 bases: TGTGCCAGCAGCGTAGGGCCGTCCTACGAGCAGTACTTC.

This clonotype was seen repeatedly, ten times or more. V and J are TRBV6-1 and TRBJ2-7, with 7 bases identical to TRBD2. Germline lookup yields CDR1 MNHNS and CDR2 SASEGT. V dropped 8 bases and J dropped 5; count of bases not matched to a gene: 12. The CDR3 consists of 14 residues. CDR3 loop: CASWSSGIRHEQYF. Here the CDR3 DNA reads TGTGCCAGCTGGTCCAGCGGGATCAGACACGAGCAGTACTTC.

This sequence joins TRBV15 and TRBJ1-1; D not resolved. V was clipped by 5 bases and J by 4 bases, with 11 bases between them. The CDR3 is 13 amino acids. Germline V CDR1 and CDR2: LNHNV, YYDKDF (reference sequence). In DNA form, the CDR3 reads TGTGCCACCAGCCCCGGAGGAGCCACTGAAGCTTTCTTT. It specifies CATSPGGATEAFF.

Of note for this clonotype: One junction end does not reproduce the germline sequence, and a read error may be involved. V and J are TRBV6-1 and TRBJ2-2, with D tentatively TRBD1 (5 bases). CDR3 length: 15 amino acids. Per germline, CDR1 MNHNS and CDR2 SASEGT. Here the CDR3 DNA reads TGTGCCAGCAGAGAAGACAGAACGAACACCGGGGAGCTGTTTTTT. Residues: CASREDRTNTGELFF.

This clonotype has ten or more counts. V is TRBV28 and J is TRBJ2-7, with 12 positions matching TRBD2. Germline values: CDR1 MDHEN, CDR2 SYDVKM. J gave up 2 bases and V 4 bases, and 6 bases lay outside the gene matches. CDR3 length equals 16 residues. The DNA for the CDR3 is TGTGCCAGCAGTTCGTCCCTAGCGGGAGGGACCTACGAGCAGTACTTC. As protein: CASSSSLAGGTYEQYF.

In this sample, this clonotype turned up many times. V is TRBV11-2 and J is TRBJ2-4, with D perhaps TRBD1 or TRBD2 (5 bases each). V lost 3 bases, J lost 7 bases, and 16 bases lay in between. The CDR3 is made up of 15 amino acids. CDR1 SGHAT and CDR2 FQNNGV come from the germline V gene. The CDR3, as DNA: TGTGCCAGCAGCTTGGGGGTCGGACTCGGCAACATTCAGTACTTC. The encoded protein is CASSLGVGLGNIQYF.

In its sample, this clonotype was seen a few times. The chain has TRBV4-2 and TRBJ2-7; D is possibly TRBD2 (7 bases). The V gene's germline CDR1 is LGHNA and CDR2 YNFKEQ. V was trimmed by 7 bases and J by 1 base, leaving 14 bases between them. CDR3 length equals 14 residues. CDR3 nucleotide sequence: TGTGCCAGCACCCCAAGGGGGGGGTCCTACGAGCAGTACTTC. Translating gives CASTPRGGSYEQYF.

This clonotype was seen at least ten times. The chain couples TRBV6-9 to TRBJ1-2; 10 positions agree with TRBD1. V shed 3 bases, J shed 4 bases, and the junction held 8 bases outside the gene matches. In germline, CDR1 is MNHGY, CDR2 SVAAGI. The CDR3 runs 16 residues. CDR3 loop: CASSYLRTGGSYGYTF. The CDR3, as DNA: TGTGCCAGCAGTTACCTCAGGACAGGGGGTTCCTATGGCTACACCTTC.

This clonotype was observed at least ten times. V gene TRBV28 combines with J gene TRBJ2-5; D might be TRBD1 (6 bases). The CDR3 runs 13 residues. Germline V gene lookup returns CDR1 MDHEN and CDR2 SYDVKM. Deletions cut 4 bases from V and 6 bases from J, with 12 bases between. In nucleotides, the CDR3 is TGTGCCAGCAGTTCCACAGGGTATCAGACCCAGTACTTC. This sequence encodes CASSSTGYQTQYF.

J is TRBJ1-2 and V is TRBV5-1, with D tentatively TRBD1 (5 bases). Per germline, CDR1 SGHRS and CDR2 YFSETQ. V was trimmed by 2 bases and J by 0 bases, leaving 11 bases between them. The CDR3 contains 15 residues. The CDR3 coding sequence is TGCGCCAGCAGCTTCGGCGGGACGGCTAACTATGGCTACACCTTC. Translating gives CASSFGGTANYGYTF. The complete variable domain, with remaining parts taken from reference TRBV5-1 and TRBJ1-2, reads KAGVTQTPRYLIKTRGQQVTLSCSPISGHRSVSWYQQTPGQGLQFLFEYFSETQRNKGNFPGRFSGRQFSNSRSEMNVSTLELGDSALYLCASSFGGTANYGYTFGSGTRLTVV.

The V call is TRBV20-1, the J call TRBJ1-1, with D tentatively TRBD1 (6 bases). V was cut by 5 bases and J by 4 bases, with 11 bases left in between. The CDR3 runs to 12 residues. The germline V gene has CDR1 DFQATT and CDR2 SNEGSKA (reference sequence). CDR3 sequence reads: CSAQQGTTEAFF. The CDR3 nucleotides read TGCAGTGCTCAACAGGGAACCACTGAAGCTTTCTTT.

This chain links TRBV30 with TRBJ2-7; 9 nucleotides match TRBD2. This CDR3 region has 11 residues. With 4 bases clipped from V and 12 bases from J, the junction kept 7 bases outside the gene matches. The germline CDR1 and CDR2 sequences are GTSNPN and SVGIG (reference sequence). Here the CDR3 reads CAWTAGGDTYF. The CDR3 DNA reads TGTGCCTGGACCGCGGGGGGGGATACGTACTTC.

Comment on this clonotype: A much larger clone lies one base from this, so it may be a read error. V and J are TRBV6-1 and TRBJ2-5, with TRBD1 matching 9 bases. Germline loops: CDR1 MNHNS, CDR2 SASEGT. The CDR3 totals 13 residues. The CDR3 loop reads CATSTGGQETQHF. The CDR3 region has the DNA TGTGCCACCAGTACAGGGGGCCAGGAGACCCAGCACTTC.

This clonotype was seen more than once but under ten times. The rearrangement links TRBV4-1 to TRBJ1-1; D unresolved. This CDR3 region has 15 residues. Germline-derived CDR1 and CDR2 are MGHRA and YSYEKL. V was clipped by 3 bases and J by 0 bases, with 11 bases between them. For the CDR3, the DNA is TGCGCCAGCAGCCACAGTCCTGGTTTGAACACTGAAGCTTTCTTT. Protein: CASSHSPGLNTEAFF.

At least ten counts were recorded for this clonotype. J is TRBJ2-7 and V is TRBV7-9; TRBD2 matches at 7 bases. Looked up from germline, CDR1 is SEHNR and CDR2 is FQNEAQ (reference sequence). The CDR3 sequence is 15 residues long. V was pared by 5 bases and J by 6 bases, with 13 bases of the junction left unmatched. CDR3 region: CASSPGAGVVGEQYF. The CDR3 DNA follows: TGTGCCAGCAGCCCTGGGGCGGGAGTGGTCGGCGAGCAGTACTTC.